This TCR beta chain emerged from a study of blood T cell repertoires in COVID-19. Here immunoSEQ multiplex PCR was the method, and the copy in TCRdb shows in-frame clones only, minus some. The sample records some 75,000 clones, around nine tenths being singletons. The CDR3 covers 14 residues. Germline values: CDR1 SEHNR, CDR2 FQNEAQ (reference sequence). V was clipped by 5 bases and J by 5 bases, with 13 bases between them. This clonotype originated in a man older than 75 with COVID-19, enrolled during active disease. Sequenced input: peripheral blood. The chain couples TRBV7-9 to TRBJ1-5; D might be TRBD1 (6 bases). CDR3 sequence: CASSRSTGHQPQHF. Written as DNA, the CDR3 is TGTGCCAGCAGCCGTAGTACAGGGCATCAGCCCCAGCATTTT.